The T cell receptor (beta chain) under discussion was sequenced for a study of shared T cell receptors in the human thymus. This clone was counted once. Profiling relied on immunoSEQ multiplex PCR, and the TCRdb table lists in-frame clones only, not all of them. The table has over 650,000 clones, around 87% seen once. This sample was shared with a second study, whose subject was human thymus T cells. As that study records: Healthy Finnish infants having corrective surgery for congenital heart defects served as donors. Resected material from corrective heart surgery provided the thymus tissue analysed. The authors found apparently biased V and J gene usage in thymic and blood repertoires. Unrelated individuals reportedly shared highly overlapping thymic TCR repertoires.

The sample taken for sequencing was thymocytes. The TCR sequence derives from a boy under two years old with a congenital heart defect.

The CDR3 DNA sequence: TGTGCCAGCAGCCGCGAGCGGGGGCGCTCCTACAATGAGCAGTTCTTC. Encoded protein: CASSRERGRSYNEQFF. This chain connects TRBV5-6 to TRBJ2-1; 8 bases are shared with TRBD2. The CDR3 has 16 residues. V was pared by 4 bases and J by 0 bases, with 6 bases of the junction left unmatched. Per the germline V gene, CDR1 is SGHDT and CDR2 is YYEEEE.